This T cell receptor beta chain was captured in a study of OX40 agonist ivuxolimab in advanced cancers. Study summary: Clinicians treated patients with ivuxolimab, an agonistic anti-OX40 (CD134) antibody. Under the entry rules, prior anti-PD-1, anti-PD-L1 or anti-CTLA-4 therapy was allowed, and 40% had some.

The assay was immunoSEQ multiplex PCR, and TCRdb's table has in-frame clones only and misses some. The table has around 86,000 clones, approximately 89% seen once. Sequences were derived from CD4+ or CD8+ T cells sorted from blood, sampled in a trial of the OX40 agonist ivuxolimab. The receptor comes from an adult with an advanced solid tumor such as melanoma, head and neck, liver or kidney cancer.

CDR3 bases: TGTGCCAGCAGCTTAAGGTCAGGGCTAGCCCGACCCCCCAATGAGCAGTTCTTC. As protein: CASSLRSGLARPPNEQFF. This rearrangement joins TRBV7-2 to TRBJ2-1; tentatively, D is TRBD1 or TRBD2 (5 bases each). Trimming removed 2 bases at V and 6 bases at J, with 23 bases between. The CDR3 spans 18 residues. Germline assignment: CDR1 SGHTA and CDR2 FQGNSA.